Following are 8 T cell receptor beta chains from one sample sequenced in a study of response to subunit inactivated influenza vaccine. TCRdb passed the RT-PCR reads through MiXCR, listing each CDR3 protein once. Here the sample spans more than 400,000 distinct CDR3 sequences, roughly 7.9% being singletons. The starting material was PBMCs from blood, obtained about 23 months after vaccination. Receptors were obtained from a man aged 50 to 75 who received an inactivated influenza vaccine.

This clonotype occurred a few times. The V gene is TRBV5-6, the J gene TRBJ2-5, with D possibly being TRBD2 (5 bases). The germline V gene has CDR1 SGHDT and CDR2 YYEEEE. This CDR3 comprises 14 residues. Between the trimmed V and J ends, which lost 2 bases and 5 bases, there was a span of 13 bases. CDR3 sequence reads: CASSLGLEVETQYF. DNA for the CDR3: TGTGCCAGCAGCTTAGGTTTGGAGGTGGAGACCCAGTACTTC. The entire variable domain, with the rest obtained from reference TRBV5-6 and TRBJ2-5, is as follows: DAGVTQSPTHLIKTRGQQVTLRCSPKSGHDTVSWYQQALGQGPQFIFQYYEEEERQRGNFPDRFSGHQFPNYSSELNVNALLLGDSALYLCASSLGLEVETQYFGPGTRLLVL.

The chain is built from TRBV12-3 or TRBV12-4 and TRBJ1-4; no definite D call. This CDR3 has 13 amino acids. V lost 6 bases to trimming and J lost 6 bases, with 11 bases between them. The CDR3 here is CASRAASYEKLFF. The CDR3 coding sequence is TGTGCCAGCAGGGCTGCTTCTTATGAAAAACTGTTTTTT.

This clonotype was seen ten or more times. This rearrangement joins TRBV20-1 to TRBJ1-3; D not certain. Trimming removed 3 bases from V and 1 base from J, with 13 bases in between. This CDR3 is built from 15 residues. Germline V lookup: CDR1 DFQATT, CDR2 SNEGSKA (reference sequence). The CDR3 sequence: CSASTPQNSGNTIYF. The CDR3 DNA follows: TGCAGTGCTAGTACTCCCCAGAATTCTGGAAACACCATATATTTT.

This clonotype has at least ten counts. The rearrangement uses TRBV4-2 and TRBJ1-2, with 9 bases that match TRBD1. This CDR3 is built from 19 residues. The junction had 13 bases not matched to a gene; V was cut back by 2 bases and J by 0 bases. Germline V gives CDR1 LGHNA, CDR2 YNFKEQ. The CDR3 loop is CASSQSVRDRVKSNYGYTF. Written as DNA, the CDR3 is TGTGCCAGCAGCCAATCTGTTCGGGACAGGGTGAAGTCTAACTATGGCTACACCTTC.

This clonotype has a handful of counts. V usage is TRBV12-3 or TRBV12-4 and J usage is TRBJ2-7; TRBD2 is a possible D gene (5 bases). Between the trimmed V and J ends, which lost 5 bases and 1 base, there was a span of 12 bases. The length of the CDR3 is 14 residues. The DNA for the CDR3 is TGTGCCAGCAGTGCTTATAGCGCATCCTACGAGCAGTACTTC. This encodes CASSAYSASYEQYF.

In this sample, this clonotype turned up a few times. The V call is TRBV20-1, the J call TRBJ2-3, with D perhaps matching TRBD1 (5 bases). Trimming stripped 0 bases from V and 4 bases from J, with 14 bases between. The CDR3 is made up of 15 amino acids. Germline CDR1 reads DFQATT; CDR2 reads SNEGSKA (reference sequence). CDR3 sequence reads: CSARDRPGNADTQYF. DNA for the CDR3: TGCAGTGCTAGAGATCGGCCAGGGAACGCAGATACGCAGTATTTT.

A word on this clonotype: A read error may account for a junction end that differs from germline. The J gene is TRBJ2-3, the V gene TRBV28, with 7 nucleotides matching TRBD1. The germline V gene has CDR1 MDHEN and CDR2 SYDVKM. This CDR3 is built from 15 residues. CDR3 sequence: CASSFQLLGTATQYF. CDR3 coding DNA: TGTGCCAGCAGTTTTCAGCTTTTGGGGACAGCTACGCAGTATTTT.

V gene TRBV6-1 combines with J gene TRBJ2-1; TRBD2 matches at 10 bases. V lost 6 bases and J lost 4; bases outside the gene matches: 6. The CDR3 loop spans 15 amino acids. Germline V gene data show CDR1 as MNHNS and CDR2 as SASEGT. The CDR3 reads CASRMGLATYNEQFF. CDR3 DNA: TGTGCCAGCAGGATGGGACTAGCGACGTACAATGAGCAGTTCTTC.